A selection of T cell receptor beta chains follows, all from one sample in a study of T cell responses to AZD1222 COVID-19 vaccine. Repertoires were generated with immunoSEQ multiplex PCR, while TCRdb's copy carries only in-frame clones and drops some. There are 150,000 to 200,000 clones in the sample; about nine tenths occur only once, and under 6.5% lies in the top ten. Specimen: peripheral blood, collected on day 0 of AZD1222 vaccination. The source of these receptors is an adult in good health. Each CDR3 is given with its conserved first and last residue. A D gene is named only where the DNA matches it firmly. Clone size appears in some rows only: once, few, many, or a class for an expanded clone.

j_call | d_call | cdr3_length | v_call | clone_size | cdr3_nt | cdr3_aa
TRBJ2-7 | TRBD1 | 13 | TRBV5-1 | NA | TGCGCCAGCCGCAAGACAGGGGCTGGCGAGCAGTACTTC | CASRKTGAGEQYF
TRBJ1-2 | NA | 13 | TRBV6-2/TRBV6-3 | NA | TGTGCCAGCAGTTTGGACAGATACTATGGCTACACCTTC | CASSLDRYYGYTF
TRBJ1-2 | TRBD1 | 15 | TRBV7-9 | NA | TGTGCCAGCAGCTCCGGGACAGCTTTCAACTATGGCTACACCTTC | CASSSGTAFNYGYTF
TRBJ2-2 | NA | 14 | TRBV11-3 | NA | TGTGCCAGCAGCAAGGGGGGGGTCACCGGGGAGCTGTTTTTT | CASSKGGVTGELFF
TRBJ1-2 | NA | 13 | TRBV2 | NA | TGTGCCAGCAGTGCTGACAGGAACTATGGCTACACCTTC | CASSADRNYGYTF
TRBJ1-2 | NA | 13 | TRBV30 | NA | TGTGCCTGGAACTTCGACGGCACTTATGGCTACACCTTC | CAWNFDGTYGYTF
TRBJ2-7 | NA | 14 | TRBV5-1 | few | TGCGCCAGCAGCCCAGGGACCGCTTCCTACGAGCAGTACTTC | CASSPGTASYEQYF
TRBJ2-7 | TRBD1 | 14 | TRBV7-9 | NA | TGTGCCAGCAGCCCGACAGGGATCTCGTACGAGCAGTACTTC | CASSPTGISYEQYF
TRBJ2-3 | TRBD2 | 18 | TRBV19 | NA | TGTGCCAGTAGTAGGGGACTAGGGGAACTACTTAGCACAGATACGCAGTATTTT | CASSRGLGELLSTDTQYF
TRBJ2-7 | NA | 14 | TRBV3-1/TRBV3-2 | NA | TGTGCCAGCAGCCAAGCCAACCCTTCCTACGAGCAGTACTTC | CASSQANPSYEQYF
TRBJ2-3 | TRBD2 | 15 | TRBV10-1 | NA | TGCGCCAGCAGCCCGACTAGCGCAAGCACAGATACGCAGTATTTT | CASSPTSASTDTQYF
TRBJ2-7 | TRBD1 | 15 | TRBV27 | NA | TGTGCCAGCAGCTCTGGACAGGGGTTCCTCTACGAGCAGTACTTC | CASSSGQGFLYEQYF
TRBJ1-5 | NA | 15 | TRBV9 | once | TGTGCCAGCAGCGTAGGTGCCTTTAGCAATCAGCCCCAGCATTTT | CASSVGAFSNQPQHF
TRBJ1-6 | NA | 12 | TRBV19 | NA | TGTGCCAGTAGTATGGTCCAGGGAACCCTCCACTTT | CASSMVQGTLHF
TRBJ1-2 | TRBD1 | 16 | TRBV7-2 | NA | TGTGCCAGCAGCTTAGTGTCAGGGGGCGCTAACTATGGCTACACCTTC | CASSLVSGGANYGYTF
TRBJ1-4 | NA | 14 | TRBV29-1 | NA | TGCAGCGTTGGAGGGGGGGCTCAGAATGAAAAACTGTTTTTT | CSVGGGAQNEKLFF
TRBJ2-7 | TRBD2 | 16 | TRBV4-1 | once | TGCGCCAGCAGTCCCGGAGGTGCGGGGGGGCCTCGCGAGCAGTACTTC | CASSPGGAGGPREQYF
TRBJ2-2 | NA | 16 | TRBV3-1/TRBV3-2 | NA | TGTGCCAGCAGCCAAGATCTTACGGGGCGCACCGGGGAGCTGTTTTTT | CASSQDLTGRTGELFF
TRBJ2-5 | TRBD2 | 14 | TRBV10-3 | NA | TGTGCCATCAAAGCGGGGGGGCCATTAGAGACCCAGTACTTC | CAIKAGGPLETQYF
TRBJ2-7 | NA | 15 | TRBV20-1 | NA | TGCAGTGCTAGTCTGACACCGATTAGCTCCTACGAGCAGTACTTC | CSASLTPISSYEQYF
TRBJ1-5 | NA | 14 | TRBV4-2 | NA | TGTGCCAGCAGCCAGGGGGGGGTCAATCAGCCCCAGCATTTT | CASSQGGVNQPQHF
TRBJ1-4 | NA | 13 | TRBV19 | NA | TGTGCCAGTAGTCCGTACAACGCGGAAAAACTGTTTTTT | CASSPYNAEKLFF
TRBJ2-3 | NA | 13 | TRBV29-1 | NA | TGCAGCGACTCTGGCAGGGGTAGAGATACGCAGTATTTT | CSDSGRGRDTQYF
TRBJ2-4 | TRBD2 | 18 | TRBV28 | NA | TGTGCCAGCCATCCTAGCGGGAGGGCCGTTAGGGCCAAAAACATTCAGTACTTC | CASHPSGRAVRAKNIQYF
TRBJ2-3 | NA | 15 | TRBV7-2 | NA | TGTGCCAGCAGCTTTTGGACGGAGGGGACAGATACGCAGTATTTT | CASSFWTEGTDTQYF
TRBJ2-1 | TRBD2 | 15 | TRBV11-2 | NA | TGTGCCAGCAGCTTCGGACTAGCGAGATACAATGAGCAGTTCTTC | CASSFGLARYNEQFF
TRBJ1-1 | NA | 14 | TRBV11-2 | NA | TGTGCCAGCAGCCTATTTGGGGTAACCACTGAAGCTTTCTTT | CASSLFGVTTEAFF
TRBJ2-7 | TRBD1 | 13 | TRBV28 | NA | TGTGCCAGCAAGGGACAGGGGGCCCACGAGCAGTACTTC | CASKGQGAHEQYF
TRBJ2-7 | NA | 15 | TRBV28 | NA | TGTGCCAGCAGCCCACAACGAGGGATTCGGAGGGAGCAGTACTTC | CASSPQRGIRREQYF
TRBJ2-1 | TRBD2 | 16 | TRBV11-1 | NA | TGTGCCAGCAGCTTACCTCCTAGCGGGGGAATTAATGAGCAGTTCTTC | CASSLPPSGGINEQFF